The present entry profiles one T cell receptor (beta chain) with its context. Trimming took 1 base from V and 5 from J, leaving 15 bases between them. CDR1 is SGHTS and CDR2 is YDEGEE in the germline V gene. The CDR3 totals 16 residues. Every contributor of samples was a Caucasian grown-up residing in Nashville, Tennessee. About 100 million PBMCs were counted before genomic DNA extraction. This sample is drawn from a study of shared clonotypes between healthy human individuals. The unsorted PBMC replicate PCRs were performed with 300 ng DNA, roughly 30,000 T cell genomes. Measured with immunoSEQ multiplex PCR; TCRdb has only the in-frame clones, and not every one. The sample consists of hundreds of thousands of clones, 75% to 85% of them appearing once.

Sequencing used PBMCs. This clonotype was obtained from a middle-aged woman in good health. Some clones in this sample may be carry-over from other donors' samples. The genes are TRBV5-8 and TRBJ1-4, with a tentative D call TRBD1 (5 bases). The chain's CDR3 is CASSLRTGLRNEKLFF. CDR3 coding DNA: TGTGCCAGCAGCTTGAGGACGGGACTGAGGAATGAAAAACTGTTTTTT.